The clone carrying this TCR beta chain was observed a few times. Its antigen is not known. MiXCR, run by TCRdb on the PCR reads, gives a single entry per CDR3 protein. This table has approximately 590,000 distinct CDR3 sequences, around 25% appearing once. The CDR3 has 15 amino acids. Germline V gene lookup returns CDR1 MNHNY and CDR2 SVGAGI (reference sequence). V lost 2 bases to trimming and J lost 0 bases, with 10 bases between them. This entry belongs to a study of molecular identifiers for immune sequencing clone quantification. Study-wide results and limits: Clones carrying above 20 RNA copies accounted for over 99% of effector molecules, under 1% in naive cells.

J is TRBJ1-1 and V is TRBV6-6; D remains ambiguous. Sequences were obtained from naive CD8+ T cells from blood, with Jurkat cell RNA spiked in. Subset reported: FACS-sorted CD8+CD4-CCR7+CD45RA+ naive T cells. This TCR derives from a human donor in good health. Some libraries in this study had Jurkat cell RNA spiked in. The CDR3 nucleotides read TGTGCCAGCAGTTACACCGAGAGCATGAACACTGAAGCTTTCTTT. Amino acid sequence: CASSYTESMNTEAFF.